The rows below give T cell receptor beta chains drawn from one sample of a study of relationships among human T cell subsets. From the multiplex PCR reads, TCRdb called clonotypes with MiXCR, one entry per CDR3 protein. This table has about 13,000 distinct CDR3 sequences, around 64% appearing once. Sequenced material: CD4+ Th1 cells sorted from blood. These receptors were obtained from a man aged 35-49 years in good health. The CDR3 runs from the conserved cysteine through the conserved F or W. D genes are given only for firm matches. Some rows have no size entry. The others give once, few or many, or a class for an expanded clone.

clone_size: few; v_call: TRBV11-2; d_call: -; j_call: TRBJ2-3; cdr3_nt: TGTGCCAGCAGCAAACAAGAGGGAATAGGGGGGGCAGATACGCAGTATTTT; cdr3_aa: CASSKQEGIGGADTQYF
clone_size: few; v_call: TRBV11-2; d_call: -; j_call: TRBJ2-7; cdr3_nt: TGTGCCAGCAGAAGTACTAGGACTTACGAGCAGTACTTC; cdr3_aa: CASRSTRTYEQYF
clone_size: -; v_call: TRBV6-5; d_call: -; j_call: TRBJ2-3; cdr3_nt: TGTGCCAGCAGTAACACAGATACGCAGTATTTT; cdr3_aa: CASSNTDTQYF
clone_size: -; v_call: TRBV2; d_call: TRBD1; j_call: TRBJ1-1; cdr3_nt: TGTGCCAGCAGTTTCTCAGGGGGCAACACTGAAGCTTTCTTT; cdr3_aa: CASSFSGGNTEAFF
clone_size: few; v_call: TRBV11-2; d_call: TRBD1; j_call: TRBJ2-3; cdr3_nt: TGTGCCAGCAGCAGGGGACAGGGGGCCCGCTATACGCAGTATTTT; cdr3_aa: CASSRGQGARYTQYF
clone_size: few; v_call: TRBV20-1; d_call: -; j_call: TRBJ2-7; cdr3_nt: TGCAGCGCCGTGGGGGGTTCCTACGAGCAGTACTTC; cdr3_aa: CSAVGGSYEQYF
clone_size: -; v_call: TRBV7-9; d_call: TRBD1; j_call: TRBJ2-3; cdr3_nt: TGTGCCAGCAGCCGACTAGGGACAGGGGGCGGAGATACGCAGTATTTT; cdr3_aa: CASSRLGTGGGDTQYF
clone_size: -; v_call: TRBV4-2; d_call: -; j_call: TRBJ2-3; cdr3_nt: TGTGCCAGCAGCCAAGATATCGGTCCAGATACGCAGTATTTT; cdr3_aa: CASSQDIGPDTQYF
clone_size: -; v_call: TRBV11-2; d_call: -; j_call: TRBJ2-2; cdr3_nt: TGTGCCAGCTCCTTCGCAGTAAACACCGGGGAGCTGTTTTTT; cdr3_aa: CASSFAVNTGELFF
clone_size: -; v_call: TRBV6-6; d_call: TRBD1; j_call: TRBJ1-5; cdr3_nt: TGTGCCAGCAGTTACTCGAGATACGGGGACAGCCAGCCGTATAGCAATCAGCCCCAGCATTTT; cdr3_aa: CASSYSRYGDSQPYSNQPQHF
clone_size: -; v_call: TRBV11-1; d_call: -; j_call: TRBJ2-7; cdr3_nt: TGTGCCAGCAGCTTCCGGGCAGGGCGGTCCTACGAGCAGTACTTC; cdr3_aa: CASSFRAGRSYEQYF
clone_size: few; v_call: TRBV7-6; d_call: TRBD2; j_call: TRBJ2-7; cdr3_nt: TGTGCCAGCAGCCCGGGACTAACCGGGACCTACGAGCAGTACTTC; cdr3_aa: CASSPGLTGTYEQYF
clone_size: -; v_call: TRBV11-2; d_call: TRBD2; j_call: TRBJ2-1; cdr3_nt: TGTGCCAGCACTCTAACGGGACTAGCGGCAGTTGAGCAGTTCTTC; cdr3_aa: CASTLTGLAAVEQFF
clone_size: once; v_call: TRBV19; d_call: -; j_call: TRBJ1-2; cdr3_nt: TGTGCCAGTAGTCCCCGAGGGACTGGTGGCTACACCTTC; cdr3_aa: CASSPRGTGGYTF
clone_size: -; v_call: TRBV14; d_call: -; j_call: TRBJ1-2; cdr3_nt: TGTGCCAGCAGCGTGACTGGACATGGCTACACCTTC; cdr3_aa: CASSVTGHGYTF
clone_size: -; v_call: TRBV18; d_call: -; j_call: TRBJ1-2; cdr3_nt: TGTGCCAGCTCACCTGACAGTAACTATGGCTACACCTTC; cdr3_aa: CASSPDSNYGYTF
clone_size: -; v_call: TRBV30; d_call: TRBD1; j_call: TRBJ2-1; cdr3_nt: TGTGCCTGGAGTCCGGACAGGGTTGGTGAGCAGTTCTTC; cdr3_aa: CAWSPDRVGEQFF
clone_size: -; v_call: TRBV11-1; d_call: TRBD1; j_call: TRBJ2-7; cdr3_nt: TGTGCCAGCAGCCCTGCTGGACGGGACAGGGGGCTCTACGAGCAGTACTTC; cdr3_aa: CASSPAGRDRGLYEQYF
clone_size: -; v_call: TRBV11-2; d_call: TRBD1; j_call: TRBJ2-3; cdr3_nt: TGTGTCAGCAGCTTTTCCGGGACAGGGACCCCCCCAGATACGCAGTATTTT; cdr3_aa: CVSSFSGTGTPPDTQYF
clone_size: few; v_call: TRBV18; d_call: TRBD1; j_call: TRBJ1-1; cdr3_nt: TGTGCCAGCTCGTCGGACAGGTACACTGAAGCTTTCTTT; cdr3_aa: CASSSDRYTEAFF
clone_size: -; v_call: TRBV5-1; d_call: -; j_call: TRBJ2-5; cdr3_nt: TGCGCCAGCAGCCCGGCCCAGCGGGAGACCCAGTACTTC; cdr3_aa: CASSPAQRETQYF
clone_size: -; v_call: TRBV5-1; d_call: TRBD2; j_call: TRBJ2-1; cdr3_nt: TGCGCCAGCAGCCCCGCGACTAGCGGGGGTTACAATGAGCAGTTCTTC; cdr3_aa: CASSPATSGGYNEQFF
clone_size: -; v_call: TRBV29-1; d_call: -; j_call: TRBJ2-7; cdr3_nt: TGCAGCGTTGAAGGGGTTCGAGAGCAGTACTTC; cdr3_aa: CSVEGVREQYF
clone_size: -; v_call: TRBV11-1; d_call: -; j_call: TRBJ2-7; cdr3_nt: TGTGCCAGCAGTACGACACGGACCTACGAGCAGTACTTC; cdr3_aa: CASSTTRTYEQYF
clone_size: -; v_call: TRBV18; d_call: -; j_call: TRBJ2-1; cdr3_nt: TGTGCCAGCTCACCAAAGGGCAACACAGATACGCAGTTCTTC; cdr3_aa: CASSPKGNTDTQFF
clone_size: -; v_call: TRBV19; d_call: TRBD1; j_call: TRBJ2-6; cdr3_nt: TGTGCCAGTAGCCCCAGGGGGCTCTCTGGGGCCAACGTCCTGACTTTC; cdr3_aa: CASSPRGLSGANVLTF
clone_size: -; v_call: TRBV28; d_call: -; j_call: TRBJ2-5; cdr3_nt: TGTGCCAGCAGTTTACCCCGGATGGGGGAGACCCAGTACTTC; cdr3_aa: CASSLPRMGETQYF
clone_size: -; v_call: TRBV25-1; d_call: -; j_call: TRBJ1-2; cdr3_nt: TGTGCCAGCAGTGAGAGGGTATCCGGCTATCATGGCTACACCTTC; cdr3_aa: CASSERVSGYHGYTF
clone_size: -; v_call: TRBV30; d_call: TRBD1; j_call: TRBJ1-1; cdr3_nt: TGTGCCTGGGCTAGGGGGCAAGGGGTGAACACTGAAGCTTTCTTT; cdr3_aa: CAWARGQGVNTEAFF
clone_size: -; v_call: TRBV2; d_call: -; j_call: TRBJ1-1; cdr3_nt: TGTGCCAGCAGTCCCTTGGGGGGGGTGAACACTGAAGCTTTCTTT; cdr3_aa: CASSPLGGVNTEAFF
clone_size: few; v_call: TRBV12-3/TRBV12-4; d_call: -; j_call: TRBJ1-1; cdr3_nt: TGTGCCAGTACGGTCGACATGAACACTGAAGCTTTCTTT; cdr3_aa: CASTVDMNTEAFF
clone_size: -; v_call: TRBV11-1; d_call: -; j_call: TRBJ2-2; cdr3_nt: TGTGCCAGCAGCTTAGACGGGAGTAACACCGGGGAGCTGTTTTTT; cdr3_aa: CASSLDGSNTGELFF